A selection of T cell receptor beta chains follows, all from one sample in a study of cytotoxic CD8 clonotypes in ibrutinib-treated CLL. Method: immunoSEQ multiplex PCR; TCRdb's copy keeps in-frame clones and lacks some. The sample includes under 40,000 clones, roughly 49% of them seen just once. The source material was PBMCs, sampled before ibrutinib treatment. The receptors were gathered from a human donor with chronic lymphocytic leukemia. CDR3s include the opening cysteine and the closing phenylalanine or tryptophan. A D gene is named only where the DNA matches it firmly. Clone size is given for some rows only: seen once, a few or many times, or a class if the clone is expanded.

d_gene: NA; v_gene: TRBV28; abundance: NA; j_gene: TRBJ2-7; CDR3nt: TGTGCCAGCAGGGACAACTACGAGCAGTACTTC; CDR3aa: CASRDNYEQYF
d_gene: NA; v_gene: TRBV4-1; abundance: NA; j_gene: TRBJ1-5; CDR3nt: TGCGCCAGCAGCCAAGAGTCAGTTCAGCCCCAGCATTTT; CDR3aa: CASSQESVQPQHF
d_gene: NA; v_gene: TRBV27; abundance: NA; j_gene: TRBJ2-7; CDR3nt: TGTGCCAGCAGTTTATCGAGGCAGGGGGGACCCTACGAGCAGTACTTC; CDR3aa: CASSLSRQGGPYEQYF
d_gene: TRBD2; v_gene: TRBV14; abundance: NA; j_gene: TRBJ2-7; CDR3nt: TGTGCCAGCAGCCAGATGGGACTAGCGGGGGGGCCCTCCTACGAGCAGTACTTC; CDR3aa: CASSQMGLAGGPSYEQYF
d_gene: NA; v_gene: TRBV20-1; abundance: NA; j_gene: TRBJ2-1; CDR3nt: TGCAGTGCAAACAGTGGTGAGCAGTTCTTC; CDR3aa: CSANSGEQFF
d_gene: NA; v_gene: TRBV7-3; abundance: once; j_gene: TRBJ2-3; CDR3nt: TGTGCCAGCAGCTTACCCACGGGGGGCACAGATACGCAGTATTTT; CDR3aa: CASSLPTGGTDTQYF
d_gene: NA; v_gene: TRBV11-2; abundance: NA; j_gene: TRBJ1-4; CDR3nt: TGTGCCAGCAGCTGGGGCATCGGAGTGGGGTCAGATAATGAAAAACTGTTTTTT; CDR3aa: CASSWGIGVGSDNEKLFF
d_gene: NA; v_gene: TRBV9; abundance: few; j_gene: TRBJ2-3; CDR3nt: TGTGCCAGCAGCTCCTACGGCGCCCGAATCTTGCGGGCGGACTTGGATACGCAGTATTTT; CDR3aa: CASSSYGARILRADLDTQYF
d_gene: TRBD1; v_gene: TRBV5-1; abundance: NA; j_gene: TRBJ2-3; CDR3nt: TGCGCCAGCAGCTCGGGACAGGGGTACGGGCATACGCAGTATTTT; CDR3aa: CASSSGQGYGHTQYF
d_gene: TRBD1; v_gene: TRBV15; abundance: NA; j_gene: TRBJ1-2; CDR3nt: TGTGCCACCAGCTTACGGACAGGGTTCTATGGCTACACCTTC; CDR3aa: CATSLRTGFYGYTF
d_gene: TRBD1; v_gene: TRBV6-6; abundance: NA; j_gene: TRBJ1-6; CDR3nt: TGTGCCAGCGGGGGACCGGGACAGGAAGATTCACCCCTCCACTTT; CDR3aa: CASGGPGQEDSPLHF
d_gene: TRBD2; v_gene: TRBV28; abundance: NA; j_gene: TRBJ2-2; CDR3nt: TGTGCCAGCAGCCGCCCCGGGCTAGCGGGGGGGTCGGGCACCGGGGAGCTGTTTTTT; CDR3aa: CASSRPGLAGGSGTGELFF
d_gene: TRBD2; v_gene: TRBV27; abundance: NA; j_gene: TRBJ2-2; CDR3nt: TGTGCCAGCAGTCCCCCGGGGGCCTTAGCGGGGGGCCGTATGGAGCTGTTTTTT; CDR3aa: CASSPPGALAGGRMELFF
d_gene: NA; v_gene: TRBV19; abundance: NA; j_gene: TRBJ1-4; CDR3nt: TGTGCCAGTAGTCCCCCGGACGGGAGGATAACTAATGAAAAACTGTTTTTT; CDR3aa: CASSPPDGRITNEKLFF
d_gene: NA; v_gene: TRBV7-9; abundance: NA; j_gene: TRBJ1-3; CDR3nt: TGTGCCAGCAGCTACGTCGACAGGATAGGAAACACCATATATTTT; CDR3aa: CASSYVDRIGNTIYF
d_gene: NA; v_gene: TRBV7-9; abundance: few; j_gene: TRBJ2-5; CDR3nt: TGTGCCAGCAGCTTAGGTCAAAGACAGCTACCCCGAGAGACCCAGTACTTC; CDR3aa: CASSLGQRQLPRETQYF
d_gene: NA; v_gene: TRBV2; abundance: NA; j_gene: TRBJ1-1; CDR3nt: TGTGCCAGCAGTTCGGGACGGAACACTGAAGCTTTCTTT; CDR3aa: CASSSGRNTEAFF
d_gene: TRBD2; v_gene: TRBV7-2; abundance: NA; j_gene: TRBJ2-7; CDR3nt: TGTGCCAGCAGCTTAATTCCCGGACTAGCGGAAGAGCAGTACTTC; CDR3aa: CASSLIPGLAEEQYF
d_gene: NA; v_gene: TRBV9; abundance: few; j_gene: TRBJ1-3; CDR3nt: TGTGCCAGCAGCGAGGGGGGTTTCTCTGGAAACACCATATATTTT; CDR3aa: CASSEGGFSGNTIYF
d_gene: NA; v_gene: TRBV5-6; abundance: NA; j_gene: TRBJ2-1; CDR3nt: TGTGCCAGCAGCTTTCAAGTAAGGGACAATGAGCAGTTCTTC; CDR3aa: CASSFQVRDNEQFF
d_gene: TRBD1; v_gene: TRBV29-1; abundance: NA; j_gene: TRBJ1-2; CDR3nt: TGCAGCGTTGAAGCCGCCCGGGACAGGTTATATGGCTACACCTTC; CDR3aa: CSVEAARDRLYGYTF
d_gene: TRBD1; v_gene: TRBV6-5; abundance: NA; j_gene: TRBJ1-4; CDR3nt: TGTGCCAGCAGTTTCGGACAGGGGCAGGAAAAACTGTTTTTT; CDR3aa: CASSFGQGQEKLFF
d_gene: NA; v_gene: TRBV4-1; abundance: few; j_gene: TRBJ1-3; CDR3nt: TGCGCCAGCAGCCCGCGGGCAGGTCGATCTGGAAACACCATATATTTT; CDR3aa: CASSPRAGRSGNTIYF
d_gene: NA; v_gene: TRBV10-3; abundance: NA; j_gene: TRBJ1-2; CDR3nt: TGTGCCTCAACTGGGGCGGAGGTGGGAGGCTACACCTTC; CDR3aa: CASTGAEVGGYTF
d_gene: NA; v_gene: TRBV29-1; abundance: few; j_gene: TRBJ1-2; CDR3nt: TGCAGCGCCTTGACAGAAGGGGAGTCCTTC; CDR3aa: CSALTEGESF
d_gene: TRBD2; v_gene: TRBV29-1; abundance: NA; j_gene: TRBJ2-7; CDR3nt: TGCAGCGTTGATTCGACTAGCGGGGCCGGGGGCACCTACGAGCAGTACTTC; CDR3aa: CSVDSTSGAGGTYEQYF
d_gene: NA; v_gene: TRBV19; abundance: NA; j_gene: TRBJ2-7; CDR3nt: TGTGCCAGTAGTATCGACAGGACCTCAACCTACGAGCAGTACTTC; CDR3aa: CASSIDRTSTYEQYF
d_gene: NA; v_gene: TRBV6-6; abundance: NA; j_gene: TRBJ2-2; CDR3nt: TGTGCCAGCAGCCCAGTCAGAGGGCCTGACACCGGGGAGCTGTTTTTT; CDR3aa: CASSPVRGPDTGELFF
d_gene: NA; v_gene: TRBV9; abundance: NA; j_gene: TRBJ1-1; CDR3nt: TGTGCCAGCAGTCCCCTCACCGACACTGAAGCTTTCTTT; CDR3aa: CASSPLTDTEAFF
d_gene: NA; v_gene: TRBV2; abundance: NA; j_gene: TRBJ1-6; CDR3nt: TGTGCCAGCAGTTGGGGGCCGGGACACCAAAGCTCCTATAATTCACCCCTCCACTTT; CDR3aa: CASSWGPGHQSSYNSPLHF
d_gene: NA; v_gene: TRBV5-4; abundance: few; j_gene: TRBJ1-1; CDR3nt: TGTGCCAGCAGCTTGGAAAGGATAGCTTTCTTT; CDR3aa: CASSLERIAFF
d_gene: NA; v_gene: TRBV27; abundance: NA; j_gene: TRBJ2-2; CDR3nt: TGTGCCAGCAGTTTACGCGGACCGAACACCGGGGAGCTGTTTTTT; CDR3aa: CASSLRGPNTGELFF
d_gene: NA; v_gene: TRBV2; abundance: NA; j_gene: TRBJ2-1; CDR3nt: TGTGCCAGCAGTGACGGGACTGAGCAGTTCTTC; CDR3aa: CASSDGTEQFF
d_gene: NA; v_gene: TRBV9; abundance: once; j_gene: TRBJ1-1; CDR3nt: TGTGCCAGCAGCCCTCTCACCAATGTTTGGGCTGAAGCTTTCTTT; CDR3aa: CASSPLTNVWAEAFF
d_gene: NA; v_gene: TRBV6-6; abundance: NA; j_gene: TRBJ1-1; CDR3nt: TGTGCCAGCAGCCTCAGGAACACTGAAGCTTTCTTT; CDR3aa: CASSLRNTEAFF
d_gene: NA; v_gene: TRBV12-1; abundance: few; j_gene: TRBJ1-2; CDR3nt: TGTGCCAGCAGCTTTTGGGATCCTTGGGAGGGCTACACCTTC; CDR3aa: CASSFWDPWEGYTF
d_gene: NA; v_gene: TRBV20-1; abundance: NA; j_gene: TRBJ1-1; CDR3nt: TGCAGTGACCGCAGGGTTACTGAAGCTTTCTTT; CDR3aa: CSDRRVTEAFF
d_gene: NA; v_gene: TRBV14; abundance: NA; j_gene: TRBJ1-4; CDR3nt: TGTGCCAGCAGTCCCGGGCTGGTTAATGAAAAACTGTTTTTT; CDR3aa: CASSPGLVNEKLFF
d_gene: TRBD1; v_gene: TRBV4-2; abundance: NA; j_gene: TRBJ2-1; CDR3nt: TGTGCCAGCAGCCAGGGACAGGGATCCTACAATGAGCAGTTCTTC; CDR3aa: CASSQGQGSYNEQFF
d_gene: TRBD1; v_gene: TRBV4-1; abundance: once; j_gene: TRBJ2-7; CDR3nt: TGCGCCAGCAGCCAATCTGACAGGGCCGACGAGCAGTACTTC; CDR3aa: CASSQSDRADEQYF
d_gene: NA; v_gene: TRBV15; abundance: NA; j_gene: TRBJ1-2; CDR3nt: TGTGCCACCAGCAGAGATCGTGGAGTGCTCACCTTC; CDR3aa: CATSRDRGVLTF